The rows below give T cell receptor beta chains drawn from one sample of a study of CD8+CD57+ T cells in acquired aplastic anemia. TCRdb re-derived calls from the reads in MiXCR, one entry per CDR3 protein. The table records roughly 160,000 distinct CDR3 sequences, roughly two thirds of them present only once. Sequenced material: sorted CD4+, CD8+, or CD8+CD57+ T cells (not recorded which) from PBMCs. These receptor sequences come from a human donor with aplastic anemia. Both conserved end residues are part of each CDR3. The D gene is left open where the match is weak. Clone size is stated in some rows and not others, as once, few, many or a class when expanded.

>TRBJ2-5|-|TRBV7-7|few
CASSLEVLGTQYF
TGTGCCAGCAGCTTAGAGGTGCTAGGGACCCAGTACTTC
>TRBJ2-7|TRBD2|TRBV20-1|few
CSARTSGRGDEQYF
TGCAGTGCTAGGACTAGCGGGAGAGGTGACGAGCAGTACTTC
>TRBJ2-5|TRBD2|TRBV6-5|-
CASSTGLVAQETQYF
TGTGCCAGCAGTACAGGACTAGTCGCCCAAGAGACCCAGTACTTC
>TRBJ1-5|TRBD1|TRBV20-1|-
CSARLLLGTGKQQPQHF
TGCAGTGCTAGACTCCTACTCGGGACAGGGAAACAGCAGCCCCAGCATTTT
>TRBJ2-7|-|TRBV4-1|once
CASSQDRANYEQYF
TGCGCCAGCAGCCAAGATAGGGCCAACTACGAGCAGTACTTC
>TRBJ2-2|-|TRBV5-1|many
CASSLAPTVELYTGELFF
TGCGCCAGCAGCTTGGCCCCGACCGTTGAACTATATACCGGGGAGCTGTTTTTT
>TRBJ2-7|TRBD1|TRBV2|few
CASRDRASEQYF
TGTGCCAGCCGGGACAGGGCTTCCGAGCAGTACTTC
>TRBJ2-7|TRBD2|TRBV5-8|many
CASSLTSDPSYEQYF
TGTGCCAGCAGCCTCACTAGCGACCCTTCCTACGAGCAGTACTTC
>TRBJ2-1|TRBD2|TRBV20-1|-
CSARPGLAGAVSYSEQFF
TGCAGTGCCAGACCGGGACTAGCGGGGGCCGTATCCTACAGTGAGCAGTTCTTC
>TRBJ1-3|-|TRBV7-6|-
CASSSQGDYSGNTIYF
TGTGCCAGCAGCTCACAAGGGGACTATTCTGGAAACACCATATATTTT
>TRBJ2-5|TRBD2|TRBV29-1|-
CSVDGGRETQYF
TGCAGCGTTGACGGGGGGAGGGAGACCCAGTACTTC
>TRBJ1-5|-|TRBV6-4|many
CASSDGGSNQPQHF
TGTGCCAGCAGTGACGGGGGGAGCAATCAGCCCCAGCATTTT
>TRBJ1-2|-|TRBV6-1|-
CAISESGYGGYTF
TGTGCCATCAGTGAGTCGGGGTATGGTGGCTACACCTTC
>TRBJ2-5|-|TRBV10-3|-
CAISEYGPAIATQYF
TGTGCCATCAGTGAGTATGGCCCCGCGATCGCGACCCAGTACTTC
>TRBJ2-1|-|TRBV4-3|few
CASSQERQGPSFTFF
TGCGCCAGCAGCCAAGAACGGCAGGGACCCTCCTTTACGTTCTTC
>TRBJ2-3|-|TRBV10-3|-
CAISVSLDTQYF
TGTGCCATCAGTGTGAGTTTGGATACGCAGTATTTT
>TRBJ1-2|TRBD1|TRBV7-2|-
CASSPDRVGYGYTF
TGTGCCAGCAGCCCGGACAGGGTGGGTTATGGCTACACCTTC
>TRBJ2-3|-|TRBV7-2|-
CASSPVWGAGTDTQYF
TGTGCCAGCAGCCCGGTCTGGGGGGCCGGTACAGATACGCAGTATTTT
>TRBJ2-5|-|TRBV24-1|few
CATSGDPGTAFGETQYF
TGTGCCACCAGTGGCGATCCCGGGACCGCCTTTGGTGAGACCCAGTACTTC
>TRBJ2-2|-|TRBV5-5|-
CASSPGGLYTGELFF
TGTGCCAGCAGCCCTGGGGGTCTTTACACCGGGGAGCTGTTTTTT
>TRBJ2-7|TRBD1|TRBV5-1|-
CASSHADRGGEQYF
TGCGCCAGCAGCCACGCGGACAGGGGAGGCGAGCAGTACTTC
>TRBJ2-5|-|TRBV7-9|-
CASSPLGGQETQYF
TGTGCCAGCAGCCCCCTGGGAGGCCAAGAGACCCAGTACTTC
>TRBJ1-1|-|TRBV2|-
CASSEEGMGNTEAFF
TGTGCCAGCAGTGAGGAGGGGATGGGGAACACTGAAGCTTTCTTT
>TRBJ1-6|TRBD1|TRBV9|-
CASSVEGQGGSPLHF
TGTGCCAGCAGCGTGGAGGGACAGGGGGGATCACCCCTCCACTTT
>TRBJ1-6|-|TRBV18|-
CASSPDSNSPLHF
TGTGCCAGCTCACCAGACAGTAATTCACCCCTCCACTTT
>TRBJ2-7|TRBD2|TRBV9|many
CASSIAQSGRSNEQYF
TGTGCCAGCAGCATAGCTCAAAGCGGGAGAAGCAACGAGCAGTACTTC
>TRBJ2-1|TRBD1|TRBV7-2|-
CASSSRRGQSYNEQFF
TGTGCCAGCAGCTCGAGACGGGGACAGAGCTACAATGAGCAGTTCTTC